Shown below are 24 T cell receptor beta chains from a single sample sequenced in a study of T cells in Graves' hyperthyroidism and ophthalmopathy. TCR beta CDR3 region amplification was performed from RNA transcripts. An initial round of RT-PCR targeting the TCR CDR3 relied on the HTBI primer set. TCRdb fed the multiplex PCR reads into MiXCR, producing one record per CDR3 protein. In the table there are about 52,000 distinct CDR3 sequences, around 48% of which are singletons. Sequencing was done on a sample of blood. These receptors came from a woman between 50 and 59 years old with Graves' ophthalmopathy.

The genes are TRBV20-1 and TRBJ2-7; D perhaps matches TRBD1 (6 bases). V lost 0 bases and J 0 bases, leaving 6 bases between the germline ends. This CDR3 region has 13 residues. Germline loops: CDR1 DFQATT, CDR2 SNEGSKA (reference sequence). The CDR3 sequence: CSAREGGSYEQYF. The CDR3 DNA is TGCAGTGCTAGAGAAGGGGGCTCCTACGAGCAGTACTTC.

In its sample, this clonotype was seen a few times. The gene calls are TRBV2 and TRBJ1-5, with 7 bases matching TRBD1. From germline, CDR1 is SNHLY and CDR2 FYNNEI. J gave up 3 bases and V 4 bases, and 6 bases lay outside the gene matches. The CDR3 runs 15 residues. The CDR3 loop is CASSGPGQSNQPQHF. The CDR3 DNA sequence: TGTGCCAGCAGTGGACCGGGACAGTCCAATCAGCCCCAGCATTTT.

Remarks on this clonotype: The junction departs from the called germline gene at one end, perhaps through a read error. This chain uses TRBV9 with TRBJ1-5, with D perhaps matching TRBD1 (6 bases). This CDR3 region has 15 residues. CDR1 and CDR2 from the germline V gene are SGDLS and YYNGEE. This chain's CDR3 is CASSVGGRDNEPQHF. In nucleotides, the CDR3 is TGTGCCAGCAGCGTAGGGGGGAGGGACAATGAGCCCCAGCATTTT.

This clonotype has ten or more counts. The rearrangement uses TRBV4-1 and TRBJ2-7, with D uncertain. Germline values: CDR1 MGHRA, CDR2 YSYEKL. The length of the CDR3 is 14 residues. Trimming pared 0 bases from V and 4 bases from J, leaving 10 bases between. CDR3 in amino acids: CASSQDLGVYEQYF. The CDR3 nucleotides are TGCGCCAGCAGCCAAGATCTAGGAGTTTACGAGCAGTACTTC.

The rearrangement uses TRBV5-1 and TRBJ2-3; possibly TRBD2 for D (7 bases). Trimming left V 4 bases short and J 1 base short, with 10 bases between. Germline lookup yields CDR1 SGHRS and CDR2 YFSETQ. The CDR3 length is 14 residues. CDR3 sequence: CASSGEGGTDTQYF. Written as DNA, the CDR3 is TGCGCCAGCAGCGGGGAGGGGGGCACAGATACGCAGTATTTT.

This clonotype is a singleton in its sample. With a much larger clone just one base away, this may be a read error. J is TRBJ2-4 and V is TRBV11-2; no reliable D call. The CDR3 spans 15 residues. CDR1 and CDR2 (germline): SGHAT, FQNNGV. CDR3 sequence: CASSLISSPKNIRYF. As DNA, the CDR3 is TGTGCCAGCAGCCTGATTAGTAGTCCCAAAAACATTCGGTACTTC.

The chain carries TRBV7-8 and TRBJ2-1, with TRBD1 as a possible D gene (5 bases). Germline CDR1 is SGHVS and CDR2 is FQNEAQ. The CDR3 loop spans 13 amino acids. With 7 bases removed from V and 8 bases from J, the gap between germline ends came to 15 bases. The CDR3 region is CASNPLGHYEQFF. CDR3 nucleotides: TGTGCCAGCAACCCATTAGGACACTATGAGCAGTTCTTC.

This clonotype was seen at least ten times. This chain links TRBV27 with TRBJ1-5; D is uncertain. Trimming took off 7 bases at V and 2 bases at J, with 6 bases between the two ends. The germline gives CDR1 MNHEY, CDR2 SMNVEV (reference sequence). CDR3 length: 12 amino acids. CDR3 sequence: CASMTGNQPQHF. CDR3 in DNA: TGTGCCAGCATGACGGGCAATCAGCCCCAGCATTTT.

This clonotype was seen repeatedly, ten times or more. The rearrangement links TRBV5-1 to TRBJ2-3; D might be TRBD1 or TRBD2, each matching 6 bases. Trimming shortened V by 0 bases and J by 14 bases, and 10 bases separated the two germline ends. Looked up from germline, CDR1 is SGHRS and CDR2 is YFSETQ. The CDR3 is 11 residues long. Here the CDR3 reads CASSLEGGRYF. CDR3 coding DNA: TGCGCCAGCAGCTTGGAAGGGGGGCGGTATTTT.

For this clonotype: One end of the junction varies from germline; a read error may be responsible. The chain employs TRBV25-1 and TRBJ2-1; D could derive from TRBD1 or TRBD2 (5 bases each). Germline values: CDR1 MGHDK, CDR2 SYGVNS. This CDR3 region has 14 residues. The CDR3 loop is CACSAKGPDNEQFF. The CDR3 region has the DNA TGTGCCTGCAGTGCCAAGGGACCTGACAATGAGCAGTTCTTC.

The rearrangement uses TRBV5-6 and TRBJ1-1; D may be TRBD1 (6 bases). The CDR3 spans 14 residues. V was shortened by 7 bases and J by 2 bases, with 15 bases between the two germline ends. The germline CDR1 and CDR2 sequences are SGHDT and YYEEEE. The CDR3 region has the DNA TGTGCCAGCGCCCGAGCAGGGACAAACACTGAAGCTTTCTTT. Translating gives CASARAGTNTEAFF.

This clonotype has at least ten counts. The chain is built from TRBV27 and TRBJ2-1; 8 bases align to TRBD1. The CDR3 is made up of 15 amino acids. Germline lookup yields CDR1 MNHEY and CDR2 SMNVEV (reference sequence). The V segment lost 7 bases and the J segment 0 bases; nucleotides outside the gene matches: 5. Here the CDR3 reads CASKRTGLSYNEQFF. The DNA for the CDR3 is TGTGCCAGCAAACGGACAGGGCTCTCCTACAATGAGCAGTTCTTC.

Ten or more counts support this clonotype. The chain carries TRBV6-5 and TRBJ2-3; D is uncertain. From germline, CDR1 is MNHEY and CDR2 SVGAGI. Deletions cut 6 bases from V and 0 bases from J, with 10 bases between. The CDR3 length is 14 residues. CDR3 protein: CASSFPSSTDTQYF. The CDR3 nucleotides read TGTGCCAGCAGCTTTCCCTCTAGCACAGATACGCAGTATTTT.

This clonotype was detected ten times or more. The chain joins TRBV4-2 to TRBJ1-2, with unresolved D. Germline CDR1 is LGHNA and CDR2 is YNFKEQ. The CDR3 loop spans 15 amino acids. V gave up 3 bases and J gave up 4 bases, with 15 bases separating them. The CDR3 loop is CASSHPGGTAYGYTF. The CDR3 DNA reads TGTGCCAGCAGCCACCCCGGAGGAACGGCCTATGGCTACACCTTC.

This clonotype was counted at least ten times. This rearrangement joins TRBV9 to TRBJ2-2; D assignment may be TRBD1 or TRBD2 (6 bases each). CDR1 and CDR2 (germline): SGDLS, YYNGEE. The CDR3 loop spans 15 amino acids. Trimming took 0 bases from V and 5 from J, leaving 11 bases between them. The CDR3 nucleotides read TGTGCCAGCAGCGTAGGAGGGGGGCGGACCGGGGAGCTGTTTTTT. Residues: CASSVGGGRTGELFF.

DNA for the CDR3: TGCGCCAGCAGTGAACTAGCGGGGGACACAGATACGCAGTATTTT. This translates into CASSELAGDTDTQYF. The rearrangement joins TRBV10-2 to TRBJ2-3; 11 nucleotides match TRBD2. V trimming: 3 bases; J trimming: 2 bases; junction bases outside the gene matches: 1. The V gene's germline CDR1 is WSHSY and CDR2 SAAADI. There are 15 residues in the CDR3.

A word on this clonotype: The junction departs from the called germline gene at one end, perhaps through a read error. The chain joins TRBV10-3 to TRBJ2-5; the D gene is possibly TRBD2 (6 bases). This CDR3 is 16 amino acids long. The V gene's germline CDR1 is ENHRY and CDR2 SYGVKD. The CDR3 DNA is TGTGCCATCAGTGAATTGGGGGGTATAGTGGGAGAGACCCAGCACTTC. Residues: CAISELGGIVGETQHF.

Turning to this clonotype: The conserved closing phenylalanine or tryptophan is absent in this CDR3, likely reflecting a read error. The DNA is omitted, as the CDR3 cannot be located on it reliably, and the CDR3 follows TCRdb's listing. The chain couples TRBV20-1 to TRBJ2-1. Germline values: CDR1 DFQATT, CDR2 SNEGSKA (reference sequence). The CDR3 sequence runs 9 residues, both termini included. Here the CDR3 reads CSARDLTHP.

The CDR3 is CASSLDWVQVDGYTF. In nucleotides, the CDR3 is TGTGCCAGCAGCTTAGATTGGGTACAGGTGGATGGCTACACCTTC. The chain has TRBV7-9 and TRBJ1-2; perhaps TRBD1 as D (5 bases). Germline V CDR1 and CDR2: SEHNR, FQNEAQ (reference sequence). The CDR3 spans 15 residues. Deletions cut 1 base from V and 6 bases from J, with 15 bases between.

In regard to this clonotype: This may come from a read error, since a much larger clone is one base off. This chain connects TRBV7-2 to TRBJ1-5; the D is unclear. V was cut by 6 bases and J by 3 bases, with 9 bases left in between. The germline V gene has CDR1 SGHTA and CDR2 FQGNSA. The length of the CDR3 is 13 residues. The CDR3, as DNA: TGTGCCAGCAGTCCCGACACCAATCAGCCCCAGCATTTT. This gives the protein CASSPDTNQPQHF.

The DNA for the CDR3 is TGCGCCAGCAGCCAAGGAAAAATTTTAGGAAAGAGGAATGAAAAACTGTTTTTT. It specifies CASSQGKILGKRNEKLFF. This chain joins TRBV4-3 and TRBJ1-4; D gene unclear. V was shortened by 1 base and J by 5 bases, with 20 bases between the two germline ends. The CDR3 runs 18 residues. CDR1 is LGHNA, CDR2 YSLEER, per germline.

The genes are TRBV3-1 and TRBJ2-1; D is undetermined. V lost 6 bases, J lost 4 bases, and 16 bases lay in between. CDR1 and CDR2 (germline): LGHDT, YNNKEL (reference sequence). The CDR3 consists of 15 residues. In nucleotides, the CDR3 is TGTGCCAGCAGAGAAGGCCGACCCTCGTACAATGAGCAGTTCTTC. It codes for CASREGRPSYNEQFF.

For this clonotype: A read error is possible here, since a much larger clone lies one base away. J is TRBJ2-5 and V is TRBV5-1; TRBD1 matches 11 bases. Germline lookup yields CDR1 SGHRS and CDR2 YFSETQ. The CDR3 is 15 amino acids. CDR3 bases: TGCGCCAGCAGCTTGGCCGGGACAGGGGGGGAGACCCAGCACTTC. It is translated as CASSLAGTGGETQHF.

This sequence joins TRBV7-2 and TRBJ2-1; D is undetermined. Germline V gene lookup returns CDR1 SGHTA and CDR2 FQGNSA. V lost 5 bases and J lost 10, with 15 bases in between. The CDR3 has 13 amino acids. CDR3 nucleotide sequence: TGTGCCAGCAGCCAGATGGTCCCAAGGGAGCAGTTCTTC. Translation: CASSQMVPREQFF.